Sequencing of this T cell receptor beta chain was carried out in a study of radiotherapy plus CTLA-4 blockade in lung cancer (dated by TCRdb to the late 2010s). Broadly, across the study: Objective responses occurred in roughly 19% of enrolled patients, and 30% to 35% achieved disease control.

In this study, focal radiation therapy paired with CTLA-4 blockade (ipilimumab) was tested in patients who had chemo-refractory metastatic non-small-cell lung cancer. As to this clone: Its antigen is still unknown. Nothing much larger sits one base from this clone, and base qualities are not available.

The CDR3 contains 13 residues, cysteine and phenylalanine counted. Of the read, only the CDR3 DNA is kept; its 39 bases are in frame from base 1. For CDR1 and CDR2, the germline V gene lists MNHEY and SVGAGI. The V and J ends are trimmed by 8 bases and 2 bases, leaving 13 bases between them. Paper-wide results and their limitations: Early dynamic changes in blood T cell clones, together with increased serum interferon-beta after radiation, were reported as the strongest predictors of response. After treatment with radiotherapy and ipilimumab, TCR clones that came from tumors expanded in the peripheral blood.

Preparation of the library involved the immunoSEQ multiplex PCR assay. TCRdb stores this immuneACCESS table with in-frame sequences only. Part of the clones is absent; in the studies checked, under half of the shortfall reflects unresolved V genes, and no reason is known for the rest. Recorded for this sample are 55,000 to 80,000 clones; more than 75% of them occurred a single time. 40% of the sample is held by the ten biggest clonotypes. The material was peripheral blood, obtained from a patient treated with radiotherapy plus ipilimumab. Rearrangement joined TRBV6-5 to TRBJ2-7; the best D guess is TRBD2, with 6 bases matching. This clonotype was sampled from a human donor with non-small cell lung cancer that progressed on radiotherapy plus ipilimumab. Read as DNA, the sequence is TGTGCCAGCGGAGGGACTTCCCCCTACGAGCAGTACTTC. Its translation is CASGGTSPYEQYF.